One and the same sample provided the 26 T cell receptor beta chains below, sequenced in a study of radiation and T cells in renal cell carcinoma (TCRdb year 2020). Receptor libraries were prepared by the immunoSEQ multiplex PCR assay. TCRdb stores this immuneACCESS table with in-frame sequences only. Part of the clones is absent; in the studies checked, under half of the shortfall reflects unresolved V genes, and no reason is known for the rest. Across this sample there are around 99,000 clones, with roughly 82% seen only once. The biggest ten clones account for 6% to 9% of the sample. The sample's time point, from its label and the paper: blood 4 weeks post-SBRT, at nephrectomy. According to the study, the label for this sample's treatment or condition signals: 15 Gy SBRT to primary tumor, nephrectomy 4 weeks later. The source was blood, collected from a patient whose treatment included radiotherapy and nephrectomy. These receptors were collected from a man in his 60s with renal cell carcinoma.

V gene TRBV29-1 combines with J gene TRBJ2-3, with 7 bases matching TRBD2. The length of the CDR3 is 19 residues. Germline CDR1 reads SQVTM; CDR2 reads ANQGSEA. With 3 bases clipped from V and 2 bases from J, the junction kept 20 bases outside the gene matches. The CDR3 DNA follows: TGCAGCGTTGACCGTCTTGGAGTCTCCGCTAGCGGAGCCACAGATACGCAGTATTTT. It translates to CSVDRLGVSASGATDTQYF.

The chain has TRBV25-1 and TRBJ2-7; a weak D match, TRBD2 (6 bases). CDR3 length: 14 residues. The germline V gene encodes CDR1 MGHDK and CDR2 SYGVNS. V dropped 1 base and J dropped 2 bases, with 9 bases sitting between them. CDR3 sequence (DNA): TGTGCCAGCAGTGAATTCGGGGGACCCTACGAGCAGTACTTC. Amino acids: CASSEFGGPYEQYF.

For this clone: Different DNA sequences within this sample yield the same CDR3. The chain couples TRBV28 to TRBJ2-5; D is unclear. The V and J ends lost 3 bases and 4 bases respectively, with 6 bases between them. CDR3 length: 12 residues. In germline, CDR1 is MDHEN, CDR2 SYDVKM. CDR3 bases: TGTGCCAGCAGTTTTGGGTCAGAGACCCAGTACTTC. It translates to CASSFGSETQYF.

In nucleotides, the CDR3 is TGTGCCAGCAGTGTACAGGGGTACAGCTACGAGCAGTACTTC. This encodes CASSVQGYSYEQYF. This chain joins TRBV25-1 and TRBJ2-7; 7 bases agree with TRBD1. The CDR3 extends over 14 amino acids. Germline V gives CDR1 MGHDK, CDR2 SYGVNS. Trimming removed 4 bases from V and 3 bases from J; junction bases left unmatched: 6.

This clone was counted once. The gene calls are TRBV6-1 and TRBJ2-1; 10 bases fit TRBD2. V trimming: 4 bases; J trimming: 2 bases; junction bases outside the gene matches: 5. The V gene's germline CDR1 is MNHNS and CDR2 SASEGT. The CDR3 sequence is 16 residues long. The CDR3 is CASSGLAGATYNEQFF. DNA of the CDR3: TGTGCCAGCAGTGGCCTAGCGGGAGCAACCTACAATGAGCAGTTCTTC.

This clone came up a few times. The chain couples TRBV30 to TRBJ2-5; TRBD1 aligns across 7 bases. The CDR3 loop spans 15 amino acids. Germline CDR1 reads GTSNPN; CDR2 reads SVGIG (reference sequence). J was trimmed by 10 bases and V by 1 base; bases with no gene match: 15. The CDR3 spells CAWSAGRGGALGQYF. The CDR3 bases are TGTGCCTGGAGTGCGGGGAGAGGGGGCGCTCTGGGCCAGTACTTC.

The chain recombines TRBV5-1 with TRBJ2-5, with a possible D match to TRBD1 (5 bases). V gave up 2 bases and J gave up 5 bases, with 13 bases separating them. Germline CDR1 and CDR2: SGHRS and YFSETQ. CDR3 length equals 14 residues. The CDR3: CASSLSRGSETQYF. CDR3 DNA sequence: TGCGCCAGCAGCTTATCAAGGGGTTCGGAGACCCAGTACTTC. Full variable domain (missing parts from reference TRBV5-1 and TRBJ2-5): KAGVTQTPRYLIKTRGQQVTLSCSPISGHRSVSWYQQTPGQGLQFLFEYFSETQRNKGNFPGRFSGRQFSNSRSEMNVSTLELGDSALYLCASSLSRGSETQYFGPGTRLLVL.

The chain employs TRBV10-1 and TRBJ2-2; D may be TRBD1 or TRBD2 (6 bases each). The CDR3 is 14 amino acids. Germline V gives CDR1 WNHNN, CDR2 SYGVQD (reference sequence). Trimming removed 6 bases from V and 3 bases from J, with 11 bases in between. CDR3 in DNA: TGCGCCAGCAGGGGGGGCACGGACACCGGGGAGCTGTTTTTT. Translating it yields CASRGGTDTGELFF.

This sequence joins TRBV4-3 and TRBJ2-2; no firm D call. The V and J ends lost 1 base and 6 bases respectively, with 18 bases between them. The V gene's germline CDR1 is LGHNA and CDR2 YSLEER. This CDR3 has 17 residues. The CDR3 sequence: CASSQANYQYMAGELFF. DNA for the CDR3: TGCGCCAGCAGCCAAGCTAACTACCAGTATATGGCCGGGGAGCTGTTTTTT.

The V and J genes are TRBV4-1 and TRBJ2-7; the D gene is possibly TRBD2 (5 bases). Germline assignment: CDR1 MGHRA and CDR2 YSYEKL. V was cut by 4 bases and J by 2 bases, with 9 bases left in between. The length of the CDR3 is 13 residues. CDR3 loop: CASSLGGPYEQYF. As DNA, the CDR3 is TGCGCCAGCAGCCTAGGCGGGCCCTACGAGCAGTACTTC.

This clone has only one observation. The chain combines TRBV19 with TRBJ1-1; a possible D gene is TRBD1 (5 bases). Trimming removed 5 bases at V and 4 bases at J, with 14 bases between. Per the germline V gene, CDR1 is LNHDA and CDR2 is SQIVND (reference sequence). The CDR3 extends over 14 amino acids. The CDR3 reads CASSPHQGTTEAFF. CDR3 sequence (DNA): TGTGCCAGTAGTCCCCACCAGGGAACCACTGAAGCTTTCTTT. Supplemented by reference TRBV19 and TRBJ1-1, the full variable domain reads DGGITQSPKYLFRKEGQNVTLSCEQNLNHDAMYWYRQDPGQGLRLIYYSQIVNDFQKGDIAEGYSVSREKKESFPLTVTSAQKNPTAFYLCASSPHQGTTEAFFGQGTRLTVV.

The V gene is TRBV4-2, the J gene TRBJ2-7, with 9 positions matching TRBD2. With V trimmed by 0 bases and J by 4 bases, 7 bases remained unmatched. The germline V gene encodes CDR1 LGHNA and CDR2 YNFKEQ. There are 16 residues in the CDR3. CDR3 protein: CASSQDGVAGAYEQYF. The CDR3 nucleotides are TGTGCCAGCAGCCAAGATGGGGTAGCGGGAGCTTACGAGCAGTACTTC.

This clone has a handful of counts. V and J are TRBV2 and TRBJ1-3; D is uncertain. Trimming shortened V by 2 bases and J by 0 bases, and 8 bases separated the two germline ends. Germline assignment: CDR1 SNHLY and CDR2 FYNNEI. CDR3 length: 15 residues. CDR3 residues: CASSEWGNSGNTIYF. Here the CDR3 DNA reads TGTGCCAGCAGTGAATGGGGAAACTCTGGAAACACCATATATTTT.

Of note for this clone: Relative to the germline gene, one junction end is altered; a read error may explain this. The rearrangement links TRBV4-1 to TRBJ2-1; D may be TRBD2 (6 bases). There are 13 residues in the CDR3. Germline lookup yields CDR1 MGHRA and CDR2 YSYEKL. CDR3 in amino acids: CASNQNSGNEQFF. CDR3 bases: TGCGCCAGCAACCAAAATAGCGGCAATGAGCAGTTCTTC.

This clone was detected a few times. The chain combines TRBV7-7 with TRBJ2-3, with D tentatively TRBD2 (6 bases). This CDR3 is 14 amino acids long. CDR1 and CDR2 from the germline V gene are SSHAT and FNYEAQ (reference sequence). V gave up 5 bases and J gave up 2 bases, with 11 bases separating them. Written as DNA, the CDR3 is TGTGCCAGCAGCGTCGGGAGCCCCACAGATACGCAGTATTTT. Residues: CASSVGSPTDTQYF.

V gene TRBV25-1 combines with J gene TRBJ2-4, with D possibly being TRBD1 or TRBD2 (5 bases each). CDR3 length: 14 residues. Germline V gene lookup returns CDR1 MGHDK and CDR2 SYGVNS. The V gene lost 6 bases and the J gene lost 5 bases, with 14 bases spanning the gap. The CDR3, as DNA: TGTGCCAGCAGCGGTGGGACGTACGAAAACATTCAGTACTTC. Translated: CASSGGTYENIQYF.

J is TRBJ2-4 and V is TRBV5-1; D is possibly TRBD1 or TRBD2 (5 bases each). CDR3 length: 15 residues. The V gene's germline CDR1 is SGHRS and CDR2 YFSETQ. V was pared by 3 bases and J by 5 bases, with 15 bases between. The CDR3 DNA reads TGCGCCAGCAGCTCCTCCGGGACGGAAGAAAACATTCAGTACTTC. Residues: CASSSSGTEENIQYF.

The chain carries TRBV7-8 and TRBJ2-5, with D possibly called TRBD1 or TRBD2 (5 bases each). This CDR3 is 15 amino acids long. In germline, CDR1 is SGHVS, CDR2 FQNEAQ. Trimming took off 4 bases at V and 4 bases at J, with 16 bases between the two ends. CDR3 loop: CASSYGTGEGETQYF. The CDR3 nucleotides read TGTGCCAGCAGCTATGGGACCGGGGAAGGAGAGACCCAGTACTTC.

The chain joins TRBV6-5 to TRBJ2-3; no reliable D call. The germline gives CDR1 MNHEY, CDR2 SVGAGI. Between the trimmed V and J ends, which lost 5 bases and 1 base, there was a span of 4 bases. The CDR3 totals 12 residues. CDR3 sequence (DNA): TGTGCCAGCAGTACTGGCACAGATACGCAGTATTTT. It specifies CASSTGTDTQYF.

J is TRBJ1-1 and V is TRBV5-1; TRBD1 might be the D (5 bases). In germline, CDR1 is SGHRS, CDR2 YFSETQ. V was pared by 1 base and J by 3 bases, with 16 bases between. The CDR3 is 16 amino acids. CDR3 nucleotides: TGCGCCAGCAGCTTGTGGCCTAGGCAGGGTGACACTGAAGCTTTCTTT. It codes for CASSLWPRQGDTEAFF.

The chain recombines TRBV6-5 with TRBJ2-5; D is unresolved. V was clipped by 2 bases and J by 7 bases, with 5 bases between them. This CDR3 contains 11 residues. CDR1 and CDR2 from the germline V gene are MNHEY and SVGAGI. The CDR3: CASSYKGTQYF. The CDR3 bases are TGTGCCAGCAGTTACAAGGGGACCCAGTACTTC.

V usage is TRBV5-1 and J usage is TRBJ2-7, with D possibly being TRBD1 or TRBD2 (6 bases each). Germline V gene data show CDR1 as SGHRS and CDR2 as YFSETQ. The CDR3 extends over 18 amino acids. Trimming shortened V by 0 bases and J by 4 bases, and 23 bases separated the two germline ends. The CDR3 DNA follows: TGCGCCAGCAGCTTGGTGGGACTGACAGGAAAACGGGGATACGAGCAGTACTTC. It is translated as CASSLVGLTGKRGYEQYF.

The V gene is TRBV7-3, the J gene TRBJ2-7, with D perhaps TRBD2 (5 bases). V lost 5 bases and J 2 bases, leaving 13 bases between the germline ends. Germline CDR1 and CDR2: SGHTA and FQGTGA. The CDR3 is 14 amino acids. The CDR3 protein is CASSQSAGPYEQYF. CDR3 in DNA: TGTGCCAGCAGCCAATCTGCGGGTCCCTACGAGCAGTACTTC.

CDR3 sequence reads: CASIPGGLAGMSVEQFF. In nucleotides, the CDR3 is TGTGCCAGCATACCAGGGGGGCTAGCGGGAATGAGTGTTGAGCAGTTCTTC. The genes are TRBV7-9 and TRBJ2-1; TRBD2 matches at 9 bases. The CDR3 sequence is 17 residues long. The germline V gene encodes CDR1 SEHNR and CDR2 FQNEAQ (reference sequence). V was clipped by 7 bases and J by 9 bases; unmatched bases: 19.

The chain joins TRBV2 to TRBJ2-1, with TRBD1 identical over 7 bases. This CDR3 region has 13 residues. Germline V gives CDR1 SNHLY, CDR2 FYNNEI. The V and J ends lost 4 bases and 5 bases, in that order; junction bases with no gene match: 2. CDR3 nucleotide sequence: TGTGCCAGCAGTGCCGACAGGGACAATGAGCAGTTCTTC. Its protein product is CASSADRDNEQFF.

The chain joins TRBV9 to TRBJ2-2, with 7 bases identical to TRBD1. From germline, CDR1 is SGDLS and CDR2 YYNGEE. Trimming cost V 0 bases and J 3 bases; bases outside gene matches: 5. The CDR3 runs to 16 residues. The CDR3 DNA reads TGTGCCAGCAGCGTAGGCGACAGGGCGTACACCGGGGAGCTGTTTTTT. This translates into CASSVGDRAYTGELFF.